This T cell receptor (beta chain) stems from a study of blood T cell repertoires in COVID-19. Study-level background: Specimens from acute and convalescent COVID-19 originated in the United States, Italy and Spain.

As handled by the study authors: Reference gene primer amplification in the assay estimated nucleated cell counts. Clones were sequenced by immunoSEQ multiplex PCR, and TCRdb holds only the in-frame ones, with some missing. D and trimming come from the DNA, and the V and J calls and clone size come from that table. The data show 250,000 to 350,000 clones, 90% seen once. The CDR3 loop spans 13 amino acids. V shed 7 bases, J shed 3 bases, and the junction held 8 bases outside the gene matches. Germline CDR1 SQVTM, CDR2 ANQGSEA. Those enrolled, adults aged roughly 18 to 90 years, came from 20 to 25 US areas. Donors in Cohort 3 counted as recovered after two negative PCRs, clearance, or symptom resolution. This clone was detected only once.

This chain connects TRBV29-1 to TRBJ2-7, with 8 nucleotides matching TRBD2. The receptor's source is a man in his sixties who had recovered from COVID-19. Sequences were obtained from PBMCs or T cells enriched from blood (not recorded which). DNA for the CDR3: TGCAGCGCAACTAGAAGCGGGAGCTACGAGCAGTACTTC. It codes for CSATRSGSYEQYF.